What follows describes a single T cell receptor beta chain. The antigen is not known. Original handling: ImmunoSEQ output lacked quality scores and full-length reads, limiting matched filtering. Data came from immunoSEQ multiplex PCR; TCRdb stores just in-frame clones and leaves some out. Clone size and the V and J calls come from that table; the DNA yielded D and trimming. The sample has roughly 2.2 million clones, about 90% seen once. This sample stems from a study of shared clonotypes between healthy human individuals. Regarding the study as a whole: Rarefaction analysis demonstrated incomplete sorted-subset sequencing notwithstanding large depth. Compared with memory subsets, naive subsets generally had larger estimated richness.

The receptor was isolated from a young man in good health. Some clones in this sample may be carry-over from other donors' samples. The sample was naive CD4+ T cells from PBMCs. Noted subset: CD45RA+ positively selected.

CDR3 coding DNA: TGCGCCAGCAGCTTGCGGCCAATCACCAGCATAAACACAGATACGCAGTATTTT. This translates into CASSLRPITSINTDTQYF. The chain couples TRBV5-1 to TRBJ2-3; D is undetermined. The CDR3 sequence is 18 residues long. Trimming stripped 1 base from V and 2 bases from J, with 20 bases between. The germline V gene encodes CDR1 SGHRS and CDR2 YFSETQ. Full variable domain (missing parts from reference TRBV5-1 and TRBJ2-3): KAGVTQTPRYLIKTRGQQVTLSCSPISGHRSVSWYQQTPGQGLQFLFEYFSETQRNKGNFPGRFSGRQFSNSRSEMNVSTLELGDSALYLCASSLRPITSINTDTQYFGPGTRLTVL.